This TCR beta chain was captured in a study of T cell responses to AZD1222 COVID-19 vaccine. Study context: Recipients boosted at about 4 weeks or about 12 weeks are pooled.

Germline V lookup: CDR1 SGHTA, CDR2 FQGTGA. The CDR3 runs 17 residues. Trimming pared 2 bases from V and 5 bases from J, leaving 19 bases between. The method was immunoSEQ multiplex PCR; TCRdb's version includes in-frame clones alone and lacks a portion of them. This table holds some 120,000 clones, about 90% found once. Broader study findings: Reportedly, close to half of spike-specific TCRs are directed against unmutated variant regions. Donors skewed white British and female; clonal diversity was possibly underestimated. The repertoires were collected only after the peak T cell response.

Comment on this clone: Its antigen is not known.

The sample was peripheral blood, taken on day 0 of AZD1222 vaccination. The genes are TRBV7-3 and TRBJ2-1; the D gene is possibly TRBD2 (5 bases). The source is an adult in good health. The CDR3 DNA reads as TGTGCCAGCAGCTTAGGGTCAGGCCTACTAGGAGACAATGAGCAGTTCTTC. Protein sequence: CASSLGSGLLGDNEQFF.